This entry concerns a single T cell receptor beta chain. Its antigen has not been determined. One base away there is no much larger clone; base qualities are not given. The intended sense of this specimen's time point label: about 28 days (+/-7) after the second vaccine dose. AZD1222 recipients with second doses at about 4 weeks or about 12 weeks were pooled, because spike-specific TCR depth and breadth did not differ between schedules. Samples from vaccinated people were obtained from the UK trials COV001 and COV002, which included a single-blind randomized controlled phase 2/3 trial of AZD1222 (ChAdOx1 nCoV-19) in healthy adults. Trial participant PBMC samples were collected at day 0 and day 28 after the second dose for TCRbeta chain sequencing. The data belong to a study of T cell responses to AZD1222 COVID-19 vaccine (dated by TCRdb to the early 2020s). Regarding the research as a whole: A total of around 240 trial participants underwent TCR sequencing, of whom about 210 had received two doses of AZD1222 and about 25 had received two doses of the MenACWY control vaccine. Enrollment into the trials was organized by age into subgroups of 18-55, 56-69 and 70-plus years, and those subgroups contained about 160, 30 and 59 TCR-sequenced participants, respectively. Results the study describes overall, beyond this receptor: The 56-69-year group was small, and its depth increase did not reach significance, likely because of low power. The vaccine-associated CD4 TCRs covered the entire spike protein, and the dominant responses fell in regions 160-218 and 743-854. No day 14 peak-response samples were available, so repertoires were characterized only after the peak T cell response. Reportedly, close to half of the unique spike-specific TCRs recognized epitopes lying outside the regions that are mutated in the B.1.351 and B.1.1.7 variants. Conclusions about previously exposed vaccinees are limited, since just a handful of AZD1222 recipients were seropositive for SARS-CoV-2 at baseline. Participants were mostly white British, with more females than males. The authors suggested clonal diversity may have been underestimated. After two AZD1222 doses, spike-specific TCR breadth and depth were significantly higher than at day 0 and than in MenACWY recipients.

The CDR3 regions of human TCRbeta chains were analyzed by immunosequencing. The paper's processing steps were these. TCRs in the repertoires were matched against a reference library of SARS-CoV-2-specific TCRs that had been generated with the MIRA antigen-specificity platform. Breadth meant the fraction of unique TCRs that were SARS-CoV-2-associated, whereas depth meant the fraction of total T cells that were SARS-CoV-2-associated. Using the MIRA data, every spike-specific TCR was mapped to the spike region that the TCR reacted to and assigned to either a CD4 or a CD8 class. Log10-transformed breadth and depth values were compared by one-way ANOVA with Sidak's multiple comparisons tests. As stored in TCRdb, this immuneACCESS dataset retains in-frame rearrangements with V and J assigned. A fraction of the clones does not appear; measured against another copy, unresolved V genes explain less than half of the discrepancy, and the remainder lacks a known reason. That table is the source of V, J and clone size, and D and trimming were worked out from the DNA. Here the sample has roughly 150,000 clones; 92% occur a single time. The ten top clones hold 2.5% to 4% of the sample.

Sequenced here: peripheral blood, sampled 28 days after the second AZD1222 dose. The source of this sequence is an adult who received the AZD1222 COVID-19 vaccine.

Read as DNA, the sequence is TGTGCCAGTAGTATCGGACAGTCAGGTCAGCCCCAGCATTTT. It translates as CASSIGQSGQPQHF. The sequence links TRBV19 to TRBJ1-5; tentative D gene TRBD1, with 6 bases matching. The CDR3 sequence holds 14 residues, the cysteine and phenylalanine included. CDR3 DNA is the only sequence kept; it has 42 bases, read in frame from the first base. Deletion took 3 bases off V and 6 bases off J, with a span of 12 bases between the germline ends. CDR1 and CDR2, per the germline V gene (reference sequence), are LNHDA and SQIVND.